Reported below is one TCR beta chain. Antigen specificity is unknown. Time point indicated: week 23, last vaccination. Each vaccine dose was 300 ug of mutant IDH1 20-mer peptide, with topical imiquimod. This sample is part of a study of a mutant IDH1 vaccine in newly diagnosed glioma. Looking at the study overall: Vaccines were begun 4-6 weeks after radiotherapy alone, or with temozolomide cycles. Standard pretreatment was either radiotherapy, temozolomide, or, for most, radiochemotherapy with temozolomide.

V lost 8 bases, J lost 3 bases, and 8 bases stayed unmatched. The length of the CDR3 is 16 residues. Germline V gene data show CDR1 as MNHNY and CDR2 as SVGAGI (reference sequence). Study results and caveats: It seemed that pseudoprogression was not linked to changes in the top peripheral T cell clonotypes.

Measured with immunoSEQ multiplex PCR; TCRdb has only the in-frame clones, and not every one. The table lists about 65,000 clones, around 84% of them singletons, with over 4% in the top ten. This receptor was taken from a man aged 25-40 years with glioma. The source material was PBMCs, sampled from a glioma patient whose treatment included an IDH1 peptide vaccine. This chain joins TRBV6-6 and TRBJ1-6, with 9 bases lining up with TRBD1. CDR3 protein: CASQTGTGNYNSPLHF. The CDR3 bases are TGTGCCAGCCAGACCGGGACAGGGAACTATAATTCACCCCTCCACTTT.